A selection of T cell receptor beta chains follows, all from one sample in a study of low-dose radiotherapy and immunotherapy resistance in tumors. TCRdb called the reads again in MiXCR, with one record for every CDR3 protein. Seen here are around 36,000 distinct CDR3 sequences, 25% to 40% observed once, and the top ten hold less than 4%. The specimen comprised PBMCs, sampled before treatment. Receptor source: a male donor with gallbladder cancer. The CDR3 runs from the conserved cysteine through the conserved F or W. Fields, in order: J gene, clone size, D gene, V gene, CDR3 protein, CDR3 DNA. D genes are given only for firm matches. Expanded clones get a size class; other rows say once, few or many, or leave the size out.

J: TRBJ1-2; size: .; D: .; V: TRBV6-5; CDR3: CASMPREIGGYTF; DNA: TGTGCCAGCATGCCGCGGGAAATTGGGGGCTACACCTTC
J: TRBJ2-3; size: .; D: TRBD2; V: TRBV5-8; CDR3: CASSLAEVLAGRWTDTQYF; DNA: TGTGCCAGCAGCTTGGCCGAGGTACTAGCGGGAAGGTGGACAGATACGCAGTATTTT
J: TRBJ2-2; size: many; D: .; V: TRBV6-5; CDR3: CASSVLGAGELFF; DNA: TGTGCCAGCAGTGTTTTGGGGGCCGGGGAGCTGTTTTTT
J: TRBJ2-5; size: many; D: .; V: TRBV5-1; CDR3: CASSRQSQETQYF; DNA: TGCGCCAGCAGCCGTCAAAGCCAAGAGACCCAGTACTTC
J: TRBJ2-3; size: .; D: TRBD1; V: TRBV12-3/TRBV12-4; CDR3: CASSRQGADTQYF; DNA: TGTGCCAGCAGTCGACAGGGCGCAGATACGCAGTATTTT
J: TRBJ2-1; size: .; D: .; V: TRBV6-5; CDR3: CASSLSGTYLFEQFF; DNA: TGTGCCAGCAGCCTATCCGGGACTTACTTATTTGAGCAGTTCTTC
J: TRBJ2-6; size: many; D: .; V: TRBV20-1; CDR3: CSARERLQAGANVLTF; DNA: TGCAGTGCTAGAGAGAGGCTTCAGGCTGGGGCCAACGTCCTGACTTTC
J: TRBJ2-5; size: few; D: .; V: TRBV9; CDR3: CASSVGTIKETQYF; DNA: TGTGCCAGCAGCGTGGGGACCATCAAAGAGACCCAGTACTTC
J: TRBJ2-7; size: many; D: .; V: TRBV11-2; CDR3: CASSLEPSSYEQYF; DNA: TGTGCCAGCAGCTTAGAGCCGAGCTCCTACGAGCAGTACTTC
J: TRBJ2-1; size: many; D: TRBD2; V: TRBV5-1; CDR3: CASWGLAGGNEQFF; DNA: TGCGCCAGTTGGGGACTAGCGGGAGGAAATGAGCAGTTCTTC
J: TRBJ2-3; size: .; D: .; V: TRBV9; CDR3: CASSAHTSGTGTDTQYF; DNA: TGTGCCAGCAGCGCCCACACTAGCGGGACAGGGACAGATACGCAGTATTTT
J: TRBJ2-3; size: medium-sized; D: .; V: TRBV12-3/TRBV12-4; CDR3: CASSHSAGTDTQYF; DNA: TGTGCCAGCAGTCATTCCGCTGGCACAGATACGCAGTATTTT
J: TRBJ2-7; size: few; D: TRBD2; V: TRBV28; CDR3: CASSLATSGISEQYF; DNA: TGTGCCAGCAGTTTGGCGACTAGCGGGATTAGCGAGCAGTACTTC
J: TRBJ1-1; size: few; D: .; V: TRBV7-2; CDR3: CASSFRRALSTEAFF; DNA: TGTGCCAGCAGCTTCCGCAGGGCCTTGAGCACTGAAGCTTTCTTT
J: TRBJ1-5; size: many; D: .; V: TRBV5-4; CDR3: CASSLVGQPQHF; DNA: TGTGCCAGCAGCTTGGTGGGTCAGCCCCAGCATTTT
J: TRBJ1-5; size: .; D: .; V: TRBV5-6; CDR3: CASSDSYSNQPQHF; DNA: TGTGCCAGCAGCGACAGTTATAGCAATCAGCCCCAGCATTTT
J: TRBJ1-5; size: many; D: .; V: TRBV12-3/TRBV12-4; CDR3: CASSLGGGRRPQHF; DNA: TGTGCCAGCAGCCTCGGGGGGGGCCGTCGGCCCCAGCATTTT
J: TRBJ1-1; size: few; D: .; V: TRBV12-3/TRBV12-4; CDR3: CASSHTDILTGDTEAFF; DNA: TGTGCCAGCAGTCACACCGACATTCTAACTGGTGACACTGAAGCTTTCTTT
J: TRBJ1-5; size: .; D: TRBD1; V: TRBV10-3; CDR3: CAISEQGDGQPQHF; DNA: TGTGCCATCAGTGAGCAGGGGGATGGTCAGCCCCAGCATTTT
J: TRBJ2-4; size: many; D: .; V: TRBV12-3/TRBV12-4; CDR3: CASSFRGAKNIQYF; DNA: TGTGCCAGCAGTTTCAGGGGAGCCAAAAACATTCAGTACTTC
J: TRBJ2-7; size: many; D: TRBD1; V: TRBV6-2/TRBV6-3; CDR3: CASSYSTGGYEQYF; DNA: TGTGCCAGCAGTTACTCAACAGGGGGATACGAGCAGTACTTC
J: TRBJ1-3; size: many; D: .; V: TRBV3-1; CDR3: CASSPGLISGNTIYF; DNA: TGTGCCAGCAGCCCCGGACTGATCTCTGGAAACACCATATATTTT
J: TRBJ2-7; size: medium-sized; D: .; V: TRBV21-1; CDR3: CASSKERYDPYEQYF; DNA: TGTGCCAGCAGCAAAGAGAGGTATGACCCCTACGAGCAGTACTTC
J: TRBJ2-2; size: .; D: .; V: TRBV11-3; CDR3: CASSLDYRVEGELFF; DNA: TGTGCCAGCAGCTTAGATTACAGGGTTGAAGGGGAGCTGTTTTTT
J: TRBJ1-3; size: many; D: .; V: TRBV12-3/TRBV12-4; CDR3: CASSLAGRPGNTIYF; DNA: TGTGCCAGCAGTTTGGCAGGGCGTCCGGGAAACACCATATATTTT
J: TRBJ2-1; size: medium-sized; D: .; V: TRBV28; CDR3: CASQRGRPNEQFF; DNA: TGTGCCAGTCAGCGAGGGAGGCCCAATGAGCAGTTCTTC
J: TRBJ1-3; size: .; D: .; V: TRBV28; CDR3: CASTAMTFRRLIPSGNTIYF; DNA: TGTGCCAGCACGGCAATGACCTTTCGTAGGCTGATCCCCTCTGGAAACACCATATATTTT
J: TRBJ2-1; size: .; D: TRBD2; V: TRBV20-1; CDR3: CSAVPGLAGIWFF; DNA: TGCAGTGCTGTTCCCGGACTAGCGGGAATTTGGTTCTTC
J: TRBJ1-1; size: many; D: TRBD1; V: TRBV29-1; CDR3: CSVQRVGTGRGAFF; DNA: TGCAGCGTTCAAAGGGTTGGGACAGGGAGAGGGGCTTTCTTT
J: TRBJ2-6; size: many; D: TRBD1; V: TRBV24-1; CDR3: CATRGRGTGEHSGANVLTF; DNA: TGTGCCACCAGGGGCCGCGGGACAGGGGAACACTCTGGGGCCAACGTCCTGACTTTC